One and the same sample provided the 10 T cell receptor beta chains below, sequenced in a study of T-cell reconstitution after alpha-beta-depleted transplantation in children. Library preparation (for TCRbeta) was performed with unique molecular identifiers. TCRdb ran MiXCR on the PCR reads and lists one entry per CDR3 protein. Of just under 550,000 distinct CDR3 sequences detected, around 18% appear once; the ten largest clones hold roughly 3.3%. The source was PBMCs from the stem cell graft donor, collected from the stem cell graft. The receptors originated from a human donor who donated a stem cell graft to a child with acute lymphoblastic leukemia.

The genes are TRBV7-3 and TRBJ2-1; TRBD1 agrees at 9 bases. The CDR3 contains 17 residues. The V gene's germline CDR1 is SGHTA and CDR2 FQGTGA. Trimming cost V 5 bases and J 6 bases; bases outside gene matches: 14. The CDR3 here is CASSRHTGTGMGNEQFF. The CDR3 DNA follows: TGTGCCAGCAGCCGTCACACCGGGACAGGGATGGGCAATGAGCAGTTCTTC.

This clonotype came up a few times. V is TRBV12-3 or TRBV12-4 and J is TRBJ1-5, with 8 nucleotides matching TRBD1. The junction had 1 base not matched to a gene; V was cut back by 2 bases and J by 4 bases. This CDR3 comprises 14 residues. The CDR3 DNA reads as TGTGCCAGCAGTTTACGGACAGGGAATCAGCCCCAGCATTTT. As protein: CASSLRTGNQPQHF.

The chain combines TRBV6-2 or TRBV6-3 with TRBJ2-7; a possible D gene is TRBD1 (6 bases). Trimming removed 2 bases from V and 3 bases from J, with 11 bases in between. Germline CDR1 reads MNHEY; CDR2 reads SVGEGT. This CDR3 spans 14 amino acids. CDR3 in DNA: TGTGCCAGCAGTTACGAATCACAGGGCTACGAGCAGTACTTC. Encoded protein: CASSYESQGYEQYF.

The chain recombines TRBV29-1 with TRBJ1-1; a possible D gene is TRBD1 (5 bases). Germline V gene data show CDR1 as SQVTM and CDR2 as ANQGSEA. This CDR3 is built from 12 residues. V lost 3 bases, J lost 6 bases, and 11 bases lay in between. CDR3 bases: TGCAGCGTTGACAGGGCAAGCGCTGAAGCTTTCTTT. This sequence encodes CSVDRASAEAFF.

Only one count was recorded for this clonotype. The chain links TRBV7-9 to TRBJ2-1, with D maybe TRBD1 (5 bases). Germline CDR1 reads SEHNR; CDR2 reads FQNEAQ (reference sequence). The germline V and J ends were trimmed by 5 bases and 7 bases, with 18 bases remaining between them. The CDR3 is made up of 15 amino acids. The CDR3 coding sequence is TGTGCCAGCAGCATCGACAGATACCATGGGAATGAGCAGTTCTTC. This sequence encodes CASSIDRYHGNEQFF.

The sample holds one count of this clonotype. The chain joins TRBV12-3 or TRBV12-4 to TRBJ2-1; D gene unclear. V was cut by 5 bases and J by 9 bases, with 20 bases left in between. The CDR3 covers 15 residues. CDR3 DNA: TGTGCCAGCAGTCTCGGAAGGGCCAAACTGGGTGAGCAGTTCTTC. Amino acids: CASSLGRAKLGEQFF.

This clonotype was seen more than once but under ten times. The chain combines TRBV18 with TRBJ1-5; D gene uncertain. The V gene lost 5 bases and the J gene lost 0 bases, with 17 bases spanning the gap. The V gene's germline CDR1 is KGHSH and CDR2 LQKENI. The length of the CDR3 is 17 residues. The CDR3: CASSVSGPAYSNQPQHF. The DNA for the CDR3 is TGTGCCAGCTCAGTTTCTGGGCCAGCTTATAGCAATCAGCCCCAGCATTTT.

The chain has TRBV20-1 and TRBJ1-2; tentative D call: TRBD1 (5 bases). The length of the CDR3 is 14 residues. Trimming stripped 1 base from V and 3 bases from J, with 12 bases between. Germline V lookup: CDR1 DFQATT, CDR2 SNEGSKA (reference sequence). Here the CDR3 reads CSARVQGRDYGYTF. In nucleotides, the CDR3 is TGCAGTGCTAGAGTGCAGGGACGGGACTATGGCTACACCTTC.

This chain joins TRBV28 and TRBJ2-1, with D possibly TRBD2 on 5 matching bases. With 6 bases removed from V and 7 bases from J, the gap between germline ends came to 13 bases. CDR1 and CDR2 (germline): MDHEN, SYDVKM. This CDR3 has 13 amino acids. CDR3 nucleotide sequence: TGTGCCAGCAGGGCAGACTCGGGGAATGAGCAGTTCTTC. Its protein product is CASRADSGNEQFF.

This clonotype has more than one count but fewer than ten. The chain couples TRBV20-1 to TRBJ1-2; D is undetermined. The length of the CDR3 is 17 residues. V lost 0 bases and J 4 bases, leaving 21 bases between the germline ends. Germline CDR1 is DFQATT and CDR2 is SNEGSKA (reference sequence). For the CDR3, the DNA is TGCAGTGCTAGAGATCCGGCAGGCGAGGTGGATATCTATGGCTACACCTTC. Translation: CSARDPAGEVDIYGYTF.